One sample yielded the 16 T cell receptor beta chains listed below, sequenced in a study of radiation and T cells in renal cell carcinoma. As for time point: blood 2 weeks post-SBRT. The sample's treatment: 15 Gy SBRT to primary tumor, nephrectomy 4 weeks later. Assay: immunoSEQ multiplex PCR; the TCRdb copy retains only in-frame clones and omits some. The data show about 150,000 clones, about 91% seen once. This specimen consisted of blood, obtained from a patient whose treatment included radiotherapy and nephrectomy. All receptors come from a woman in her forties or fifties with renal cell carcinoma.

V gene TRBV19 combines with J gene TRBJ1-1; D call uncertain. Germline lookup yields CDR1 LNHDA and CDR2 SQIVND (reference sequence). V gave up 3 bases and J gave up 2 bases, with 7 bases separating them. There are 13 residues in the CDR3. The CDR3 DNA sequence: TGTGCCAGTAGTATTAAGATTAACACTGAAGCTTTCTTT. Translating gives CASSIKINTEAFF. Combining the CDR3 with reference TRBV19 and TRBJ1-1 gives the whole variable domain DGGITQSPKYLFRKEGQNVTLSCEQNLNHDAMYWYRQDPGQGLRLIYYSQIVNDFQKGDIAEGYSVSREKKESFPLTVTSAQKNPTAFYLCASSIKINTEAFFGQGTRLTVV.

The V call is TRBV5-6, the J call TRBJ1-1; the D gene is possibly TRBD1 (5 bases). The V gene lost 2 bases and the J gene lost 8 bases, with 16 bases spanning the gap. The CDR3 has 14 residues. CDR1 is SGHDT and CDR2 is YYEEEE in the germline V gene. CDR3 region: CASSFKRGFNEAFF. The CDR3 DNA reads TGTGCCAGCAGCTTCAAAAGGGGATTTAACGAAGCTTTCTTT.

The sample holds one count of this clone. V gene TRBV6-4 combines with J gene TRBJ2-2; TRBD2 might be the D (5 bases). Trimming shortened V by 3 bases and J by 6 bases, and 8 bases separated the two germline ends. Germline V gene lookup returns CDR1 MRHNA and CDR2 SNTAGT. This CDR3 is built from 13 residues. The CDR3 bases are TGTGCCAGCAGTGAATTCGGGGCCGGGGAGCTGTTTTTT. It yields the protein CASSEFGAGELFF.

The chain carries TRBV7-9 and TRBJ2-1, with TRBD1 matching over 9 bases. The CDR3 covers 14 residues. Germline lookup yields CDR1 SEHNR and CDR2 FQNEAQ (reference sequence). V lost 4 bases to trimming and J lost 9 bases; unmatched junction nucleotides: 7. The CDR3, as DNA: TGTGCCAGCAGCTCGGGGGGACAGGGCAGTGAGCAGTTCTTC. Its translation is CASSSGGQGSEQFF.

As DNA, the CDR3 is TGTGCCATCAGTGAGGTAGCCACCGTTTCACCCCTCCACTTT. Translating gives CAISEVATVSPLHF. This chain links TRBV10-3 with TRBJ1-6; D call uncertain. V dropped 2 bases and J dropped 9 bases, with 11 bases sitting between them. The CDR3 extends over 14 amino acids. Germline V gene lookup returns CDR1 ENHRY and CDR2 SYGVKD.

CDR3 sequence reads: CASSLDRGMYEQYF. The CDR3 nucleotides are TGTGCCAGCAGCTTAGACAGGGGGATGTACGAGCAGTACTTC. V and J are TRBV7-2 and TRBJ2-7, with TRBD1 matching 8 bases. Unmatched junction bases numbered 3, after V lost 1 base and J lost 4 bases. The CDR3 is 14 residues long. Germline V gene sequence: CDR1 SGHTA, CDR2 FQGNSA. Full variable domain (missing parts from reference TRBV7-2 and TRBJ2-7): GAGVSQSPSNKVTEKGKDVELRCDPISGHTALYWYRQSLGQGLEFLIYFQGNSAPDKSGLPSDRFSAERTGGSVSTLTIQRTQQEDSAVYLCASSLDRGMYEQYFGPGTRLTVT.

CDR3 in amino acids: CASTHWRGLGAFF. CDR3 sequence (DNA): TGTGCCAGCACCCATTGGCGGGGTCTCGGAGCTTTCTTT. The gene calls are TRBV7-8 and TRBJ1-1, with D unresolved. Per the germline V gene, CDR1 is SGHVS and CDR2 is FQNEAQ. CDR3 length: 13 amino acids. The V end was cut by 7 bases, the J end by 10 bases, with 19 bases between.

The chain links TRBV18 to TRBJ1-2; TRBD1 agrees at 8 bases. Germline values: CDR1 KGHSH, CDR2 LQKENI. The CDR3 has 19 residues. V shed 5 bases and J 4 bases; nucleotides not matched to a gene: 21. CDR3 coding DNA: TGTGCCAGCTCATCCACGCTCACCTCAGGGGGCTCGACTTCCTATGGCTACACCTTC. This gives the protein CASSSTLTSGGSTSYGYTF. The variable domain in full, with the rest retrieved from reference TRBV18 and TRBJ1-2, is NAGVMQNPRHLVRRRGQEARLRCSPMKGHSHVYWYRQLPEEGLKFMVYLQKENIIDESGMPKERFSAEFPKEGPSILRIQQVVRGDSAAYFCASSSTLTSGGSTSYGYTFGSGTRLTVV.

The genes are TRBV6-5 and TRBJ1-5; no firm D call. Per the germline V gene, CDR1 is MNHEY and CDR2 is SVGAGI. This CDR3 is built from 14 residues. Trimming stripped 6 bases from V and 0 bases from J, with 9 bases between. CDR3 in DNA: TGTGCCAGCAGAGGACGGTATAGCAATCAGCCCCAGCATTTT. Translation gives CASRGRYSNQPQHF.

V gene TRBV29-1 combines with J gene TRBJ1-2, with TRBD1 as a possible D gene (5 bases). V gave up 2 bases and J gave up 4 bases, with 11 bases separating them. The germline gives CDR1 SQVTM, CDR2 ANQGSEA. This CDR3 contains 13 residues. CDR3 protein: CSVEPTASYGYTF. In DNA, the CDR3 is TGCAGCGTTGAACCGACAGCGAGCTATGGCTACACCTTC.

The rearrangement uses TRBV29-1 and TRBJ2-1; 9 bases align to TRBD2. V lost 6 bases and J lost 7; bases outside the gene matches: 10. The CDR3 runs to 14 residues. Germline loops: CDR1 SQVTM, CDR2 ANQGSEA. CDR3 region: CSVDAGGAMNEQFF. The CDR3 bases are TGCAGCGTAGACGCGGGGGGGGCCATGAATGAGCAGTTCTTC.

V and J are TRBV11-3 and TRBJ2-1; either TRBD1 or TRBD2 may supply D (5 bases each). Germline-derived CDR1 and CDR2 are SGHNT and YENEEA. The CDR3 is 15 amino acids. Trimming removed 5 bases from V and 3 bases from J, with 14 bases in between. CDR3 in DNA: TGTGCCAGCAGCCCCAGGGACCGTAGCTACAATGAGCAGTTCTTC. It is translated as CASSPRDRSYNEQFF. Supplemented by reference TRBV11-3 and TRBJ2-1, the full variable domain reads EAGVVQSPRYKIIEKKQPVAFWCNPISGHNTLYWYLQNLGQGPELLIRYENEEAVDDSQLPKDRFSAERLKGVDSTLKIQPAELGDSAVYLCASSPRDRSYNEQFFGPGTRLTVL.

Here the CDR3 DNA reads TGTGCCTGGAGTGTGGGACACAATAGCAATCAGCCCCAGCATTTT. Translation: CAWSVGHNSNQPQHF. The chain joins TRBV30 to TRBJ1-5; a weak D match, TRBD1 (6 bases). This CDR3 contains 15 residues. The germline gives CDR1 GTSNPN, CDR2 SVGIG (reference sequence). V was clipped by 0 bases and J by 0 bases, with 9 bases between them.

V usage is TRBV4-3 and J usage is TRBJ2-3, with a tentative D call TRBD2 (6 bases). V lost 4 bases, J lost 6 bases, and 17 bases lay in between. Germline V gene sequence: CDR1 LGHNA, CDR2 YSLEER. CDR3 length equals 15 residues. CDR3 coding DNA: TGCGCCAGCAGCCTTCAACGCGGGGCCCAGGATACGCAGTATTTT. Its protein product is CASSLQRGAQDTQYF.

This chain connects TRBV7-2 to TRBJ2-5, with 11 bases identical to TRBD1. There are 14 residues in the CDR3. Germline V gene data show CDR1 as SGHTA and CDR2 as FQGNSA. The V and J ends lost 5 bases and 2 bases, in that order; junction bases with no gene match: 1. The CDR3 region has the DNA TGTGCCAGCAGCCGGGACAGGGGGCAAGAGACCCAGTACTTC. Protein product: CASSRDRGQETQYF.

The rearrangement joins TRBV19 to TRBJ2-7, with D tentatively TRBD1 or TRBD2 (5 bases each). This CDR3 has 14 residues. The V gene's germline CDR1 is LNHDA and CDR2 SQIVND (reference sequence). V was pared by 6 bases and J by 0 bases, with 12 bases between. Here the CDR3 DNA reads TGTGCCAGTAGCGCCAGGGACCGCTCCTACGAGCAGTACTTC. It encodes CASSARDRSYEQYF.